What follows is one TCR beta chain and its context. Its matching antigen is unknown. The data stem from a study of cytomegalovirus exposure and HLA in healthy donors. This PCR relied on a set of 60 Vbeta primers and 13 Jbeta primers. Assay: immunoSEQ multiplex PCR; the TCRdb copy retains only in-frame clones and omits some. In the table there are around 130,000 clones, more than 60% of which are singletons. Study outcomes and limitations: A later analysis, which compared TCR beta chains of equal frequency, found the HLA-associated ones more clonally expanded. In an earlier analysis, most TCR beta V segments were productive about 87% or about 30% of the time.

Sequencing input: PBMCs. The origin of this receptor is a male donor in good health and CMV-seronegative.

CDR3 nucleotide sequence: TGTGCCAGTAGTATTTACCTTCTGAGCGGGGGCACAGATACGCAGTATTTT. Its translation: CASSIYLLSGGTDTQYF. J is TRBJ2-3 and V is TRBV19, with 7 bases lining up with TRBD2. This CDR3 spans 17 amino acids. From germline, CDR1 is LNHDA and CDR2 SQIVND (reference sequence). Losses at the gene ends were 3 bases for V and 1 base for J; bases not matched to a gene: 10. Full variable domain (rest looked up from reference TRBV19 and TRBJ2-3): DGGITQSPKYLFRKEGQNVTLSCEQNLNHDAMYWYRQDPGQGLRLIYYSQIVNDFQKGDIAEGYSVSREKKESFPLTVTSAQKNPTAFYLCASSIYLLSGGTDTQYFGPGTRLTVL.